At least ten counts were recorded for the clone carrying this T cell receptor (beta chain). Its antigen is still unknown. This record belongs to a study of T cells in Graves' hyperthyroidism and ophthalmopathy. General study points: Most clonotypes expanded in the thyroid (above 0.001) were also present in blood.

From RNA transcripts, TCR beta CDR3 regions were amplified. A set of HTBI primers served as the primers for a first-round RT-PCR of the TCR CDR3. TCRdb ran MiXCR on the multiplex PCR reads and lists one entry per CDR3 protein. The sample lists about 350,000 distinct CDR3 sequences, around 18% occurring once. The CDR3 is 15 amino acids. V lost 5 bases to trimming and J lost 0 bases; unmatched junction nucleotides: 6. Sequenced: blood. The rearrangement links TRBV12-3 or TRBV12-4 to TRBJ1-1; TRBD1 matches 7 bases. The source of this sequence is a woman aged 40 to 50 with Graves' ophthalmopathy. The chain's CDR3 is CASSPVTGLNTEAFF. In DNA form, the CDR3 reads TGTGCCAGCAGTCCGGTGACAGGGTTGAACACTGAAGCTTTCTTT.